The 18 T cell receptor beta chains in this list originate from one sample, sequenced in a study of cytomegalovirus exposure and HLA in healthy donors. Vbeta (60) and Jbeta (13) primers were used in the PCR. Repertoires were generated with immunoSEQ multiplex PCR, while TCRdb's copy carries only in-frame clones and drops some. Of 100,000 to 150,000 clones listed, roughly 10% are singletons. The sequencing input was PBMCs. The receptors derive from a woman between 18 and 29 years old in good health and CMV-seropositive.

This clone was detected a few times. V is TRBV6-1 and J is TRBJ1-2; maybe TRBD1 (6 bases). Germline V CDR1 and CDR2: MNHNS, SASEGT. The CDR3 loop spans 13 amino acids. Trimming took off 10 bases at V and 3 bases at J, with 15 bases between the two ends. The chain's CDR3 is CATHRDGDYGYTF. Written as DNA, the CDR3 is TGTGCCACCCACAGGGACGGGGACTATGGCTACACCTTC.

The chain recombines TRBV7-9 with TRBJ2-7; the D gene is possibly TRBD2 (6 bases). Trimming removed 3 bases from V and 2 bases from J, with 8 bases in between. This CDR3 region has 13 residues. CDR1 and CDR2 (germline): SEHNR, FQNEAQ (reference sequence). The CDR3, as DNA: TGTGCCAGCAGCTTGACGGGAGCCTACGAGCAGTACTTC. This translates into CASSLTGAYEQYF.

The V call is TRBV18, the J call TRBJ2-7; 7 bases map to TRBD1. The CDR3 has 15 residues. The J segment lost 4 bases and the V segment lost 0 bases, leaving 6 bases of the junction unmatched. Germline CDR1 KGHSH, CDR2 LQKENI. In nucleotides, the CDR3 is TGTGCCAGCTCACCACCCACTGGACAGGTATACGAGCAGTACTTC. Translated: CASSPPTGQVYEQYF.

Concerning this clone: An end of the junction does not agree with germline; a read error may underlie this. The CDR3 DNA is TGTGCCAGCAGAGGTGACAGTAACAATCAGCACCAGCATTTT. It is translated as CASRGDSNNQHQHF. This chain joins TRBV6-1 and TRBJ1-5; TRBD1 might be the D (5 bases). In germline, CDR1 is MNHNS, CDR2 SASEGT. CDR3 length equals 14 residues.

This clone was observed a handful of times. The chain combines TRBV20-1 with TRBJ2-5; weak D call: TRBD2 (5 bases). This CDR3 has 11 residues. Looked up from germline, CDR1 is DFQATT and CDR2 is SNEGSKA (reference sequence). The V gene lost 4 bases and the J gene lost 10 bases, with 13 bases spanning the gap. CDR3 sequence: CSAKQSGFQYF. CDR3 bases: TGCAGTGCTAAGCAGTCGGGGTTCCAGTACTTC.

The table lists this clone with a few counts. The junction departs from germline at one end; a sequencing error may be responsible. The J gene is TRBJ2-1, the V gene TRBV7-7; no definite D call. This CDR3 has 14 residues. Germline V gene data show CDR1 as SSHAT and CDR2 as FNYEAQ (reference sequence). CDR3 coding DNA: TGTGCTAGCAGCTTATTTGATCGGTCGAATGAGCAGTTCTTC. Residues: CASSLFDRSNEQFF.

This clone came up a few times. The chain carries TRBV4-1 and TRBJ2-5, with TRBD2 matching 9 bases. After removal of 5 bases from V and 3 bases from J, the junction contained 4 bases not matched to a gene. The CDR3 consists of 14 residues. The germline CDR1 and CDR2 sequences are MGHRA and YSYEKL. CDR3 DNA: TGCGCCAGCAGCAAATTAGCGGGAGAAGAGACCCAGTACTTC. Protein product: CASSKLAGEETQYF.

This clone was observed a few times. J is TRBJ1-1 and V is TRBV19, with 9 positions matching TRBD1. This CDR3 has 17 residues. The germline V gene encodes CDR1 LNHDA and CDR2 SQIVND (reference sequence). Trimming took 4 bases from V and 6 from J; bases not matched to a gene: 15. The CDR3 DNA sequence: TGTGCCAGTAGTAACCTGGGACAGGGATTTTCGGTAGCTGAAGCTTTCTTT. It translates to CASSNLGQGFSVAEAFF.

The rearrangement uses TRBV28 and TRBJ2-1; TRBD2 matches at 9 bases. The germline V gene has CDR1 MDHEN and CDR2 SYDVKM. This CDR3 contains 14 residues. Unmatched junction bases numbered 3, after V lost 2 bases and J lost 7 bases. The CDR3 coding sequence is TGTGCCAGCAGTTTACGACTAGCGGAGAATGAGCAGTTCTTC. Its protein product is CASSLRLAENEQFF.

This clone was counted a few times. The chain joins TRBV29-1 to TRBJ1-1, with a weak D call TRBD1 (6 bases). CDR3 size: 12 residues. The V end was cut by 6 bases, the J end by 4 bases, with 12 bases between. CDR1 and CDR2 from the germline V gene are SQVTM and ANQGSEA. CDR3 sequence (DNA): TGCAGCGTCAACAGGGACGGCACTGAAGCTTTCTTT. This codes for CSVNRDGTEAFF.

This rearrangement joins TRBV28 to TRBJ2-3; 11 bases agree with TRBD2. Germline V gives CDR1 MDHEN, CDR2 SYDVKM. The CDR3 loop spans 17 amino acids. Trimming removed 4 bases from V and 8 bases from J; junction bases left unmatched: 14. The CDR3 loop is CASSSSASGSGRGTQYF. The CDR3 DNA reads as TGTGCCAGCAGTTCCTCCGCTAGCGGTAGCGGGAGGGGTACGCAGTATTTT.

This clone occurred a few times. The chain carries TRBV7-3 and TRBJ2-2; 9 bases agree with TRBD2. CDR1 SGHTA and CDR2 FQGTGA come from the germline V gene. V was pared by 5 bases and J by 1 base, with 5 bases of the junction left unmatched. The CDR3 contains 16 residues. This CDR3 reads CASSDWTSENTGELFF. The CDR3, as DNA: TGTGCCAGCAGCGATTGGACTAGCGAGAACACCGGGGAGCTGTTTTTT.

The CDR3 region has the DNA TGCAGTGCTATGGCCGTGGCTGAAGCTTTCTTT. Translation: CSAMAVAEAFF. V and J are TRBV20-1 and TRBJ1-1, with D uncertain. Germline V gene data show CDR1 as DFQATT and CDR2 as SNEGSKA (reference sequence). V lost 4 bases to trimming and J lost 6 bases, with 9 bases between them. CDR3 length: 11 amino acids.

The rearrangement uses TRBV5-1 and TRBJ1-3; D might be TRBD1 (6 bases). In germline, CDR1 is SGHRS, CDR2 YFSETQ. The CDR3 covers 17 residues. Trimming took 4 bases from V and 4 from J, leaving 21 bases between them. CDR3 residues: CASSPSGGSTRGNTIYF. The CDR3 bases are TGCGCCAGCAGCCCCTCGGGGGGCTCGACGCGGGGAAACACCATATATTTT.

The rearrangement joins TRBV30 to TRBJ1-5, with D possibly TRBD1 on 5 matching bases. V shed 0 bases and J shed 4 bases, with 13 bases lying between them. The germline V gene has CDR1 GTSNPN and CDR2 SVGIG (reference sequence). The length of the CDR3 is 15 residues. CDR3 loop: CAWSVGGVGNQPQHF. The CDR3 coding sequence is TGTGCCTGGAGTGTGGGGGGGGTAGGGAATCAGCCCCAGCATTTT.

The table lists this clone with a few counts. The genes are TRBV5-1 and TRBJ1-2, with D possibly TRBD1 on 6 matching bases. Germline V lookup: CDR1 SGHRS, CDR2 YFSETQ. The germline V and J ends were trimmed by 4 bases and 5 bases, with 12 bases remaining between them. There are 13 residues in the CDR3. CDR3 amino acids: CASSPVTGYGYTF. CDR3 sequence (DNA): TGCGCCAGCAGCCCGGTCACAGGGTATGGCTACACCTTC.

This clone was detected a few times. This rearrangement joins TRBV5-1 to TRBJ2-1, with 8 nucleotides matching TRBD1. The CDR3 runs 13 residues. The germline V gene encodes CDR1 SGHRS and CDR2 YFSETQ. With 6 bases clipped from V and 8 bases from J, the junction kept 7 bases outside the gene matches. The CDR3: CASKGQATYEQFF. The CDR3 nucleotides read TGCGCCAGCAAGGGACAGGCTACATATGAGCAGTTCTTC.

The V call is TRBV11-3, the J call TRBJ2-7; TRBD2 agrees at 12 bases. The V gene end was trimmed by 1 base and the J gene end by 3 bases; junction bases not matched to a gene: 1. This CDR3 comprises 15 residues. The germline V gene encodes CDR1 SGHNT and CDR2 YENEEA. The CDR3 DNA follows: TGTGCCAGCAGCTTAGGACTAGCGGGAGTCTACGAGCAGTACTTC. Protein sequence: CASSLGLAGVYEQYF.